This T cell receptor (beta chain) was observed in a study of Graves' ophthalmopathy and Graves' hyperthyroidism. In germline, CDR1 is MNHEY, CDR2 SMNVEV (reference sequence). Trimming removed 6 bases from V and 5 bases from J, with 20 bases in between. The CDR3 length is 15 residues. TCR beta CDR3 amplification used RNA transcripts. An initial RT-PCR round employing HTBI primers preceded a second-round multiplex PCR. TCRdb re-derived calls from the multiplex PCR reads in MiXCR, one entry per CDR3 protein. The data contain 600,000 to 700,000 distinct CDR3 sequences, about 40% of them seen just once; the ten biggest clones take up 3% to 4%. About this clonotype: Antigen specificity is unknown.

Out of about 11 ml of fresh peripheral blood, PBMCs were obtained. Overall study findings and caveats: The model achieved about 67% sensitivity and around 72% specificity for ophthalmopathy progression.

V and J are TRBV27 and TRBJ2-7; no reliable D call. The sequence came from an adult man with Graves' ophthalmopathy. The material sequenced was peripheral blood. Here the CDR3 reads CASRAPDGRRDEQYF. The CDR3, as DNA: TGTGCCAGCAGGGCTCCGGACGGCAGACGCGACGAGCAGTACTTC.